These T cell receptor beta chains were read from a single sample in a study of blood T cell repertoires in COVID-19. Measured with immunoSEQ multiplex PCR; TCRdb has only the in-frame clones, and not every one. Of 90,000 to 110,000 clones in the sample, 81% are singletons; the top ten hold roughly 10%. The sequenced sample consisted of peripheral blood. These receptors were obtained from a woman in her 70s with acute or convalescent COVID-19. CDR3s leave out the opening cysteine and the closing phenylalanine or tryptophan. Fields, in order: J gene, V gene, clone size, CDR3 protein. Only part of the rows carry a size: once, few, many, or a class if the clone is expanded.

>TRBJ2-7|TRBV14|.
ASSQAGAYEQY
>TRBJ2-7|TRBV27|once
ASSSRQGAYEQY
>TRBJ2-7|TRBV29-1|.
SVLGTSGYEQY
>TRBJ2-7|TRBV30|.
AWSDGPGQGIYEQY
>TRBJ2-1|TRBV3-1/TRBV3-2|.
ASSQDWAGNNEQF
>TRBJ2-1|TRBV10-2|many
ASSEGVPSGVNEQF
>TRBJ2-5|TRBV19|.
ASSVRLAGAVGETQY
>TRBJ1-3|TRBV4-3|.
ASSQDYRTGGYGNTIY
>TRBJ1-6|TRBV7-2|.
ASSLAGQIDSPLH
>TRBJ1-2|TRBV6-6|.
ASIGNRGGYT
>TRBJ1-2|TRBV15|.
ATRSWDRDGYT
>TRBJ2-7|TRBV5-6|.
ASSLGGLATYEQY
>TRBJ1-3|TRBV19|.
ASSMGQSGNTIY
>TRBJ2-3|TRBV5-4|.
ASRKDGLRADTQY
>TRBJ1-6|TRBV5-4|few
ASSLTGGSSPLH
>TRBJ2-5|TRBV5-6|.
ASSSGTTQY
>TRBJ2-7|TRBV6-6|.
ASSPRAPVYEQY
>TRBJ2-3|TRBV29-1|once
SVTDRNPSNTQY
>TRBJ1-5|TRBV6-5|many
ASKKWGLIEH
>TRBJ1-1|TRBV6-6|few
ASSPHYTEAF
>TRBJ2-7|TRBV5-1|few
ASSFEGYEQY
>TRBJ1-1|TRBV28|few
ASSLIQGGVLKAF
>TRBJ1-2|TRBV9|.
ASSVATGYGYT
>TRBJ1-2|TRBV7-2|once
ASSSRAGDRLNYGYT
>TRBJ1-6|TRBV10-2|.
ASSESGGKTPLH
>TRBJ1-1|TRBV20-1|.
SASRGGDTEAF
>TRBJ2-1|TRBV27|.
ASSPGLLSYNEQF
>TRBJ1-5|TRBV28|.
ASSLIGTGSSNQPQH
>TRBJ1-1|TRBV6-6|.
ASSGRTGKGTEAF
>TRBJ1-1|TRBV5-1|.
ASSSESTVNTEAF
>TRBJ2-7|TRBV4-1|.
ASSQTGTLSYEQY
>TRBJ2-7|TRBV7-2|.
ASSSPRGGLYEQY
>TRBJ2-1|TRBV7-2|.
ASGGWNEQF
>TRBJ1-5|TRBV7-2|.
ASSLVGDYRGNQPQH
>TRBJ1-1|TRBV7-2|.
ASSLRAQGAAEAF
>TRBJ1-6|TRBV7-6|.
ASSRGQYNSPLH
>TRBJ2-7|TRBV19|.
ATTPGQALPVPYEQY
>TRBJ1-5|TRBV7-2|.
ASSSGGGQPQH
>TRBJ2-3|TRBV7-6|once
ASSLSGSAEDTQY
>TRBJ1-5|TRBV19|.
ASSLDRPYSNQPQH
>TRBJ2-1|TRBV3-1/TRBV3-2|.
ASSAWAGAREQF
>TRBJ1-1|TRBV5-6|once
ASSLSMGRTEAF